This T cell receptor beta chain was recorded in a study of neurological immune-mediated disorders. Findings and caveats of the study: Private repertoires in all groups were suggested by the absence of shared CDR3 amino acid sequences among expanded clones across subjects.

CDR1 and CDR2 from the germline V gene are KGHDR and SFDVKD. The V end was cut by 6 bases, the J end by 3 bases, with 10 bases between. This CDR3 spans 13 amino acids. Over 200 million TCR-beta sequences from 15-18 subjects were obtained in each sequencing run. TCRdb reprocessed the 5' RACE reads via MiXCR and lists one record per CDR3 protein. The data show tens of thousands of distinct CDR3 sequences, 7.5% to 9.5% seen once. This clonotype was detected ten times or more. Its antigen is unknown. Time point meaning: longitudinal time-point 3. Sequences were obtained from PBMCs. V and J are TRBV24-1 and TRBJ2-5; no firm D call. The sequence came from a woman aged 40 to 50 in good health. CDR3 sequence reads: CATSSTAEETQYF. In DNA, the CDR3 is TGTGCCACCAGTTCCACGGCAGAAGAGACCCAGTACTTC.